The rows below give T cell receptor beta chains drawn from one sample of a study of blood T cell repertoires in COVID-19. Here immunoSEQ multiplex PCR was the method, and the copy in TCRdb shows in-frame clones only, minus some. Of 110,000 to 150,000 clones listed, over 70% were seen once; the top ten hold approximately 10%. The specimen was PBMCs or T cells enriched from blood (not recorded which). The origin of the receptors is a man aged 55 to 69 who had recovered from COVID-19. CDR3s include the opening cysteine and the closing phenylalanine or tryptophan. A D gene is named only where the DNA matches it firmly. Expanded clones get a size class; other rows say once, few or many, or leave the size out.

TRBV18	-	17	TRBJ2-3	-	CASSPSRAGLSTDTQYF	TGTGCCAGCTCACCAAGTCGGGCGGGGCTAAGCACAGATACGCAGTATTTT
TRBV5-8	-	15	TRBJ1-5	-	CASSLAGQFNQPQHF	TGTGCCAGCAGCTTGGCCGGACAATTCAATCAGCCCCAGCATTTT
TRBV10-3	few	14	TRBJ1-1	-	CAISESGRNTEAFF	TGTGCCATCAGTGAGTCGGGGCGGAACACTGAAGCTTTCTTT
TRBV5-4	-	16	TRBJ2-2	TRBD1	CASSLLGQGPTGELFF	TGTGCCAGCAGCTTGTTAGGACAGGGGCCCACCGGGGAGCTGTTTTTT
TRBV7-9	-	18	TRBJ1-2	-	CASSLRTRGGQGSYGYTF	TGTGCCAGCAGCTTGCGAACGAGGGGAGGGCAGGGGTCTTATGGCTACACCTTC
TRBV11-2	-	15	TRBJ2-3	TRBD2	CASSRTSGGADTQYF	TGTGCCAGCAGCAGGACTAGCGGGGGTGCGGATACGCAGTATTTT
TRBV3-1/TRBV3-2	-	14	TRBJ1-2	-	CASSRPGQLNGYTF	TGTGCCAGCAGCCGACCCGGACAGTTAAATGGCTACACCTTC
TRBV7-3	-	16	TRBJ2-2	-	CASSSGIRGWTGELFF	TGTGCCAGCAGCTCCGGCATTCGGGGGTGGACCGGGGAGCTGTTTTTT
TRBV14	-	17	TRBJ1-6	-	CASSPLEGFGYNSPLHF	TGTGCCAGCAGCCCCCTTGAGGGATTCGGCTATAATTCACCCCTCCACTTT
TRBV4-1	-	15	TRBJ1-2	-	CASSQDRRQAYGYTF	TGCGCCAGCAGCCAAGATAGGAGGCAGGCTTATGGCTACACCTTC
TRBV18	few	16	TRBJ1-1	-	CASSRKQGPGNTEAFF	TGTGCCAGCTCGCGAAAACAGGGCCCAGGGAACACTGAAGCTTTCTTT
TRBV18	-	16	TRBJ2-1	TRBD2	CASSRALAGIDNEQFF	TGTGCCAGCTCTCGAGCACTAGCGGGGATCGACAATGAGCAGTTCTTC
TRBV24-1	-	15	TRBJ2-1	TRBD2	CATSPSTSGSTGQFF	TGTGCCACCAGCCCCTCGACTAGCGGGAGTACCGGGCAGTTCTTC
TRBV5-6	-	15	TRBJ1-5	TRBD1	CASSTGQGWRQPQHF	TGTGCCAGCAGCACGGGACAGGGATGGCGTCAGCCCCAGCATTTT
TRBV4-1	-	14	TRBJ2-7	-	CASSQGGSSYEQYF	TGCGCCAGCAGCCAAGGCGGAAGCTCCTACGAGCAGTACTTC
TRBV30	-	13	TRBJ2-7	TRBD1	CAWSVRTGGEQYF	TGTGCCTGGAGTGTCCGGACAGGGGGCGAGCAGTACTTC
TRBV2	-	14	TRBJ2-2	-	CASSERGLTGELFF	TGTGCCAGCAGTGAGCGGGGCCTCACCGGGGAGCTGTTTTTT
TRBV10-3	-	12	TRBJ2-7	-	CASGGGSYEQYF	TGTGCCTCTGGGGGCGGGAGCTACGAGCAGTACTTC
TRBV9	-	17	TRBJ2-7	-	CASSPPYSPGLLYEQYF	TGTGCCAGCAGCCCCCCTTATTCTCCGGGACTTCTCTACGAGCAGTACTTC
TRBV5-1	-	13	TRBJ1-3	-	CASRGDPGNTIYF	TGCGCCAGCAGAGGGGATCCTGGAAACACCATATATTTT
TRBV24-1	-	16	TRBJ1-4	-	CATSDLSGSLNEKLFF	TGTGCCACCAGTGATTTAAGCGGGAGCTTAAATGAAAAACTGTTTTTT
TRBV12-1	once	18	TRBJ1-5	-	CASSFDPRDREGNQPQHF	TGTGCCAGCAGCTTTGACCCCCGGGACAGGGAGGGAAATCAGCCCCAGCATTTT
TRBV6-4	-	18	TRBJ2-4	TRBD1	CASSDFGDRGEIRNIQYF	TGTGCCAGCAGTGACTTTGGGGACAGGGGAGAGATTAGAAACATTCAGTACTTC
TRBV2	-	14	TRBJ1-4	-	CASRATGQTSKLFF	TGTGCCAGCAGAGCCACGGGACAAACTTCCAAACTGTTTTTT
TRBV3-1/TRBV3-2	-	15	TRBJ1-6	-	CASSQSGASDSPLHF	TGTGCCAGCAGCCAATCAGGGGCATCGGATTCACCCCTCCACTTT